These 12 T cell receptor beta chains share one sample of origin, sequenced in a study of T cell clonality in common variable immunodeficiency (dated by TCRdb to between 2015 and 2016). What the study reported, not specific to this receptor: CVID TCRbeta sequences were reported to have fewer deletions and N-nucleotide insertions and to lack highly modified clones with 13 or more V deletions.

Library preparation employed the immunoSEQ multiplex PCR assay. TCRdb's version of the immuneACCESS table is confined to in-frame rearrangements and falls short of the full clone set. An unresolved V gene accounts for under half of the shortfall where checked; the remainder is of unknown origin. The sample records 25,000 to 30,000 clones, none occurring a single time. The ten largest clones add up to 29% of the sample. These receptors are not linked to any known antigen. Sample: peripheral blood mononuclear cells. The receptors were sampled from a human donor with common variable immunodeficiency.

In regard to this clone: With the read ending 3 residues before the CDR3 end, the germline J gene is used to fill in that end. J is TRBJ1-5 and V is TRBV19; 12 nucleotides align to TRBD1. The CDR3 has 19 residues. Germline CDR1 reads LNHDA; CDR2 reads SQIVND (reference sequence). Losses at the gene ends were 6 bases for V and 5 bases for J; bases not matched to a gene: 17. Partial CDR3 DNA: TGTGCCAGTAGGATATTACCGGGACAGGGGGCGATTAATTATCAGCCC. This codes for CASRILPGQGAINYQP. Given in full, the CDR3 is CASRILPGQGAINYQPQHF. Combining the CDR3 with reference TRBV19 and TRBJ1-5 gives the whole variable domain DGGITQSPKYLFRKEGQNVTLSCEQNLNHDAMYWYRQDPGQGLRLIYYSQIVNDFQKGDIAEGYSVSREKKESFPLTVTSAQKNPTAFYLCASRILPGQGAINYQPQHFGDGTRLSIL.

A note on this clone: The read terminates 3 residues ahead of where the CDR3 ends, so the germline J gene completes it. The chain couples TRBV6-2 or TRBV6-3 to TRBJ2-4; 10 bases align to TRBD2. This CDR3 has 14 residues. The germline CDR1 and CDR2 sequences are MNHEY and SVGEGT. V lost 8 bases to trimming and J lost 4 bases; unmatched junction nucleotides: 5. CDR3 protein: CASRERGGKNIQYF. The part of the CDR3 DNA that was read is TGTGCCAGCCGGGAGCGGGGGGGGAAAAACATT.

This clone was picked up a small number of times. Read data end 3 residues before the CDR3 end; the end is taken from the germline J gene. V usage is TRBV6-2 or TRBV6-3 and J usage is TRBJ1-1; D remains unclear. V gave up 2 bases and J gave up 5 bases, with 15 bases separating them. The CDR3 has 15 amino acids. CDR1 is MNHEY and CDR2 is SVGEGT in the germline V gene. The CDR3 loop reads CASSYPTIGGTEAFF. The part of the CDR3 DNA that was read is TGTGCCAGCAGTTACCCGACGATAGGAGGGACTGAA.

Concerning this clone itself: The read falls 3 residues short of the CDR3 end, and the missing part is taken from the germline J gene. The rearrangement links TRBV19 to TRBJ1-1, with 7 bases lining up with TRBD1. CDR3 length equals 12 residues. Germline V gives CDR1 LNHDA, CDR2 SQIVND (reference sequence). Unmatched junction bases numbered 3, after V lost 6 bases and J lost 5 bases. CDR3 protein: CASRLRGTEAFF. CDR3 DNA (partial): TGTGCCAGTAGGCTCAGGGGGACTGAA.

This clone has at least ten counts. The read terminates 3 residues ahead of where the CDR3 ends, so the germline J gene completes it. V usage is TRBV20-1 and J usage is TRBJ2-7, with D tentatively TRBD2 (6 bases). This CDR3 contains 13 residues. Between the trimmed V and J ends, which lost 6 bases and 0 bases, there was a span of 12 bases. Germline lookup yields CDR1 DFQATT and CDR2 SNEGSKA (reference sequence). The CDR3 region is CSAERGLSYEQYF. Incomplete CDR3 DNA: TGCAGTGCAGAGAGGGGACTCTCCTACGAG.

This clone was observed at least ten times. The read terminates 3 residues before the CDR3 end, so the remaining end is supplied by the germline J gene. The chain employs TRBV29-1 and TRBJ2-2; TRBD1 matches 7 bases. The germline CDR1 and CDR2 sequences are SQVTM and ANQGSEA. V lost 8 bases to trimming and J lost 3 bases; unmatched junction nucleotides: 6. The CDR3 length is 13 residues. The chain's CDR3 is CSYRDRDTGELFF. The CDR3 DNA, read in part, is TGCAGCTACCGGGACAGAGACACCGGGGAG.

This clone was recorded many times. The read ends 3 residues shy of where the CDR3 ends; the end is completed using the germline J gene. J is TRBJ2-5 and V is TRBV20-1; 10 bases align to TRBD1. Per the germline V gene, CDR1 is DFQATT and CDR2 is SNEGSKA (reference sequence). The CDR3 is 15 residues long. J was trimmed by 2 bases and V by 6 bases; bases with no gene match: 9. CDR3 protein: CSAGPGTGEQETQYF. The covered CDR3 bases are TGCAGTGCCGGCCCTGGGACAGGGGAGCAAGAGACC.

This clone showed up many times. The read falls 3 residues short of the CDR3 end, and the missing part is taken from the germline J gene. V and J are TRBV10-1 and TRBJ2-1; D is unclear. Germline V gene data show CDR1 as WNHNN and CDR2 as SYGVQD (reference sequence). The CDR3 loop spans 13 amino acids. V lost 0 bases and J 8 bases, leaving 8 bases between the germline ends. The CDR3 DNA, read in part, is TGCGCCAGCAGTGAGTCGGCAAGGGATGAG. Amino acid sequence: CASSESARDE. The CDR3 as a whole reads CASSESARDEQFF.

In this sample, this clone turned up a few times. The CDR3 is cut off 3 residues early in the read; its end comes from the germline J gene. The chain has TRBV7-2 and TRBJ2-3; D might be TRBD1 (5 bases). Trimming removed 3 bases from V and 4 bases from J, with 14 bases in between. The CDR3 covers 15 residues. Looked up from germline, CDR1 is SGHTA and CDR2 is FQGNSA. Partial CDR3 DNA: TGTGCCAGCAGCTTCTCCGGACAAAGGTCAGATACG. Its protein product is CASSFSGQRSDT. The CDR3 in full is CASSFSGQRSDTQYF.

This clone was counted between two and nine times. With the read ending 3 residues before the CDR3 end, the germline J gene is used to fill in that end. The chain links TRBV2 to TRBJ2-7; D is possibly TRBD1 (6 bases). CDR3 length: 11 residues. The germline V and J ends were trimmed by 6 bases and 6 bases, with 9 bases remaining between them. Germline CDR1 is SNHLY and CDR2 is FYNNEI. The part of the CDR3 DNA that was read is TGTGCCAGCAGCCCGGACAGCGAG. It yields the protein CASSPDSE. The whole CDR3 protein is CASSPDSEQYF. Using reference TRBV2 and TRBJ2-7 for the parts outside the CDR3, the full variable domain is EPEVTQTPSHQVTQMGQEVILRCVPISNHLYFYWYRQILGQKVEFLVSFYNNEISEKSEIFDDQFSVERPDGSNFTLKIRSTKLEDSAMYFCASSPDSEQYFGPGTRLTVT.

On this clone itself: The CDR3 end lies 3 residues beyond the end of the read and is filled in from the germline J gene. The chain links TRBV7-8 to TRBJ2-2; TRBD1 might be the D (5 bases). The CDR3 runs 14 residues. Between the trimmed V and J ends, which lost 4 bases and 4 bases, there was a span of 10 bases. Germline values: CDR1 SGHVS, CDR2 FQNEAQ. This CDR3 reads CASSSFRATGELFF. The DNA read from the CDR3 is TGTGCCAGCAGCTCCTTCAGGGCCACCGGGGAG.

This clone was seen ten or more times. The observed sequence ends 3 residues before the CDR3 terminus, with the missing tail filled in from the germline J gene. J is TRBJ1-2 and V is TRBV18, with 8 bases lining up with TRBD1. The CDR3 contains 12 residues. The V gene's germline CDR1 is KGHSH and CDR2 LQKENI. CDR3 bases read: TGTGCCAGCTCACCACGGACAGGGTAC. The encoded protein is CASSPRTGY. The whole CDR3 protein reads CASSPRTGYYTF.